The rows below give T cell receptor beta chains drawn from one sample of a study of T cells in Graves' hyperthyroidism and ophthalmopathy. TCRdb re-analysed the multiplex PCR reads in MiXCR, keeping a single row per CDR3 protein. The sample yields hundreds of thousands of distinct CDR3 sequences, 11% to 15% seen once. The sample consisted of blood. The receptor source for this set is a woman in her 30s with Graves' hyperthyroidism that later progressed to Graves' ophthalmopathy. The CDR3 runs from the conserved cysteine through the conserved F or W. The order of the fields is V gene, D gene, J gene, clone size, CDR3 protein, CDR3 DNA. D genes are given only for firm matches. The size of a clone is reported for some rows only, either as once, few or many, or as a class for expanded clones.

V: TRBV6-5
D: -
J: TRBJ2-1
size: few
CDR3: CASSNWGYNEQFF
DNA: TGTGCCAGCAGTAACTGGGGGTACAATGAGCAGTTCTTC

V: TRBV27
D: TRBD1
J: TRBJ1-2
size: many
CDR3: CASSSTGFGYGYTF
DNA: TGTGCCAGCAGTTCGACAGGGTTCGGGTATGGCTACACCTTC

V: TRBV6-1
D: TRBD1
J: TRBJ2-5
size: -
CDR3: CASRGSGTGLRETQYF
DNA: TGTGCCAGCAGGGGTTCCGGGACAGGGTTACGAGAGACCCAGTACTTC

V: TRBV9
D: -
J: TRBJ1-1
size: few
CDR3: CASSAHYGNTEAFF
DNA: TGTGCCAGCAGCGCCCACTATGGGAACACCGAAGCTTTCTTT

V: TRBV7-8
D: TRBD2
J: TRBJ2-1
size: many
CDR3: CASSLSGMSHNEQFF
DNA: TGTGCCAGCAGCCTAAGCGGGATGTCCCACAATGAGCAGTTCTTC

V: TRBV5-6
D: -
J: TRBJ2-2
size: many
CDR3: CASSRFGERSGTGELFF
DNA: TGTGCCAGCAGCCGATTTGGTGAGCGTTCGGGGACCGGGGAGCTGTTTTTT

V: TRBV30
D: TRBD1
J: TRBJ2-3
size: many
CDR3: CAWGQGATDTQYF
DNA: TGTGCCTGGGGACAGGGGGCAACAGATACGCAGTATTTT

V: TRBV6-1
D: -
J: TRBJ1-6
size: few
CDR3: CASSSHFRERVDNSPLHF
DNA: TGTGCCAGCAGTTCCCATTTCAGGGAGAGGGTTGATAATTCACCCCTCCACTTT

V: TRBV20-1
D: TRBD2
J: TRBJ2-7
size: many
CDR3: CSPSPASGRAYEQYF
DNA: TGCAGCCCCTCCCCCGCTAGCGGGAGGGCATACGAGCAGTACTTC

V: TRBV28
D: TRBD2
J: TRBJ2-1
size: few
CDR3: CASKRSVLAGFDEQFF
DNA: TGTGCCAGCAAGAGATCGGTCCTAGCGGGATTCGATGAGCAGTTCTTC

V: TRBV24-1
D: -
J: TRBJ2-1
size: many
CDR3: CATSASTEQFF
DNA: TGTGCCACCAGTGCTAGCACTGAGCAGTTCTTC

V: TRBV12-5
D: -
J: TRBJ2-1
size: few
CDR3: CASRLTHEQFF
DNA: TGTGCTAGCCGCCTGACACATGAGCAGTTCTTC

V: TRBV28
D: TRBD1
J: TRBJ1-5
size: once
CDR3: CASSPGTDLPPPQHF
DNA: TGTGCCAGCAGCCCCGGGACAGACCTTCCACCGCCCCAGCATTTT

V: TRBV24-1
D: -
J: TRBJ2-7
size: many
CDR3: CATSEGVSDEQYF
DNA: TGTGCCACCAGTGAAGGAGTAAGCGACGAGCAGTACTTC

V: TRBV29-1
D: -
J: TRBJ1-2
size: many
CDR3: CSVDPPTGYGYTF
DNA: TGCAGCGTTGACCCCCCGACCGGCTATGGCTACACCTTC

V: TRBV9
D: -
J: TRBJ1-1
size: -
CDR3: CASSPRRMNTEAFF
DNA: TGTGCCAGCAGCCCCCGACGGATGAACACTGAAGCTTTCTTT

V: TRBV4-3
D: -
J: TRBJ1-1
size: few
CDR3: CASSQFRGSTKAFF
DNA: TGCGCCAGCAGCCAATTCAGGGGTTCCACTAAAGCTTTCTTT

V: TRBV18
D: -
J: TRBJ1-5
size: many
CDR3: CASSPLGYQPQHF
DNA: TGTGCCAGCTCACCATTGGGTTATCAGCCCCAGCATTTT

V: TRBV28
D: -
J: TRBJ1-2
size: medium-sized
CDR3: CASSWGGPSNYGYTF
DNA: TGTGCCAGCAGTTGGGGGGGACCAAGTAACTATGGCTACACCTTC

V: TRBV6-4
D: TRBD2
J: TRBJ2-1
size: -
CDR3: CASSDSLLAEQFF
DNA: TGTGCCAGCAGTGACTCTTTACTAGCGGAGCAGTTCTTC

V: TRBV5-1
D: TRBD1
J: TRBJ1-1
size: many
CDR3: CASSLPSFRDRGQGTEAFF
DNA: TGCGCCAGCAGCTTGCCGAGTTTTCGGGACAGGGGGCAAGGCACTGAAGCTTTCTTT

V: TRBV20-1
D: TRBD2
J: TRBJ2-1
size: few
CDR3: CSARVPGLAGGSPEQFF
DNA: TGCAGTGCTAGAGTACCGGGACTAGCGGGAGGCAGTCCTGAGCAGTTCTTC

V: TRBV20-1
D: TRBD2
J: TRBJ2-1
size: -
CDR3: CSARDPRRETNEQFF
DNA: TGCAGTGCTAGAGATCCCCGGCGGGAGACGAATGAGCAGTTCTTC

V: TRBV12-5
D: -
J: TRBJ1-1
size: -
CDR3: CASGLFMAWNTEAFF
DNA: TGTGCTAGTGGTTTGTTTATGGCGTGGAACACTGAAGCTTTCTTT

V: TRBV5-1
D: TRBD2
J: TRBJ2-3
size: many
CDR3: CASPILTSVRTDTQYF
DNA: TGCGCCAGCCCGATCTTGACTAGCGTGCGCACAGATACGCAGTATTTT

V: TRBV5-1
D: TRBD2
J: TRBJ2-7
size: -
CDR3: CASSLAGNTYEQYF
DNA: TGCGCCAGCAGCCTAGCGGGTAATACCTACGAGCAGTACTTC

V: TRBV5-6
D: -
J: TRBJ2-5
size: many
CDR3: CASSLGGIEYF
DNA: TGTGCCAGCAGCTTAGGGGGGATCGAGTACTTC

V: TRBV29-1
D: TRBD1
J: TRBJ1-2
size: few
CDR3: CSATGTGNYGYTF
DNA: TGCAGCGCCACCGGGACAGGGAACTATGGCTACACCTTC

V: TRBV30
D: -
J: TRBJ2-7
size: -
CDR3: CAWSVGTLEQYF
DNA: TGTGCCTGGAGTGTTGGGACGTTGGAGCAGTACTTC

V: TRBV6-2/TRBV6-3
D: TRBD1
J: TRBJ1-5
size: many
CDR3: CASSYPSPGGNSNQPQHF
DNA: TGTGCCAGCAGTTACCCCAGTCCAGGGGGCAATAGCAATCAGCCCCAGCATTTT

V: TRBV12-3/TRBV12-4
D: TRBD1
J: TRBJ1-4
size: few
CDR3: CASSLMDSPGQQKLFF
DNA: TGTGCCAGCAGTTTAATGGACTCACCGGGACAGCAGAAACTGTTTTTT

V: TRBV7-8
D: -
J: TRBJ2-7
size: -
CDR3: CASSSPNRWTSYEQYF
DNA: TGTGCCAGCAGCTCCCCTAACAGGTGGACTTCCTACGAGCAGTACTTC

V: TRBV11-3
D: -
J: TRBJ2-1
size: many
CDR3: CASSPASSAYNEQFF
DNA: TGTGCCAGCAGCCCTGCCTCCAGCGCCTACAATGAGCAGTTCTTC

V: TRBV19
D: -
J: TRBJ1-2
size: many
CDR3: CASSKGPALNYGYTF
DNA: TGTGCCAGTAGTAAAGGCCCGGCCCTTAACTATGGCTACACCTTC

V: TRBV12-3/TRBV12-4
D: TRBD1
J: TRBJ1-6
size: -
CDR3: CASSLTRTGALVNSPLHF
DNA: TGTGCCAGCAGTTTAACCCGCACAGGGGCCCTCGTGAATTCACCCCTCCACTTT

V: TRBV9
D: TRBD1
J: TRBJ2-1
size: -
CDR3: CASSVVGQSYNEQFF
DNA: TGTGCCAGCAGCGTAGTGGGACAGTCCTACAATGAGCAGTTCTTC

V: TRBV7-2
D: TRBD2
J: TRBJ2-4
size: -
CDR3: CASSSSGTNIQYF
DNA: TGTGCCAGCAGCTCTAGCGGGACAAACATTCAGTACTTC

V: TRBV27
D: -
J: TRBJ2-7
size: -
CDR3: CASSLTPGAYEQYF
DNA: TGTGCCAGCAGTCTAACTCCCGGAGCCTACGAGCAGTACTTC

V: TRBV5-1
D: -
J: TRBJ2-2
size: -
CDR3: CASRRGVDTGELFF
DNA: TGCGCCAGCAGGCGCGGGGTAGACACCGGGGAGCTGTTTTTT

V: TRBV13
D: TRBD2
J: TRBJ2-2
size: few
CDR3: CASSTERDLKPGELFF
DNA: TGTGCCAGCAGCACCGAGCGGGACCTTAAACCCGGGGAGCTGTTTTTT

V: TRBV9
D: -
J: TRBJ1-1
size: few
CDR3: CASSPVIRSAGLNTEAFF
DNA: TGTGCCAGCAGCCCCGTAATCAGAAGCGCAGGTTTGAACACTGAAGCTTTCTTT

V: TRBV3-1
D: -
J: TRBJ1-4
size: many
CDR3: CASSGGSLEEKLFF
DNA: TGTGCCAGCAGCGGGGGGAGCTTGGAGGAAAAACTGTTTTTT

V: TRBV6-2/TRBV6-3
D: TRBD2
J: TRBJ2-7
size: many
CDR3: CASRLPSGTFHEQYF
DNA: TGTGCCAGCAGACTGCCCAGCGGGACCTTCCACGAGCAGTACTTC

V: TRBV29-1
D: -
J: TRBJ1-1
size: many
CDR3: CSVAQPTGLNTEAFF
DNA: TGCAGCGTTGCTCAACCGACAGGATTGAACACTGAAGCTTTCTTT

V: TRBV5-1
D: TRBD1
J: TRBJ1-2
size: many
CDR3: CASSWGDRDNYGYTF
DNA: TGCGCCAGCAGCTGGGGGGACAGGGACAACTATGGCTACACCTTC

V: TRBV6-5
D: -
J: TRBJ2-7
size: -
CDR3: CASTSRYEQYF
DNA: TGTGCCAGCACTTCCCGCTACGAGCAGTACTTC

V: TRBV18
D: -
J: TRBJ2-6
size: -
CDR3: CASSPSAGTNVLTF
DNA: TGTGCCAGCTCACCATCCGCCGGGACTAACGTCCTGACTTTC

V: TRBV10-1
D: -
J: TRBJ2-3
size: -
CDR3: CASSDHRDTQYF
DNA: TGCGCCAGCAGTGACCATAGGGATACGCAGTATTTT